Listed below are T cell receptor beta chains from one sample, sequenced in a study of blood T cell repertoires in COVID-19. Libraries were prepared by immunoSEQ multiplex PCR; TCRdb keeps only in-frame clonotypes and omits some of them. The sample lists about 190,000 clones, about 85% occurring once. Sequenced: peripheral blood. These receptors all stem from a man in his 60s with active or convalescent COVID-19. Each CDR3 is given with its conserved first and last residue. The order of the fields is D gene, V gene, J gene, CDR3 DNA, CDR3 protein. D genes are given only for firm matches.

TRBD2	TRBV10-3	TRBJ2-1	TGTGCCATCAGTGAGAGACAGGGACTAGCGGGGGGCATTCAGCAGTTCTTC	CAISERQGLAGGIQQFF
TRBD1	TRBV9	TRBJ1-1	TGTGCCAGCAGCGTGTCAGACAGGGGAGGTACTGAAGCTTTCTTT	CASSVSDRGGTEAFF
NA	TRBV7-2	TRBJ2-5	TGTGCCAGCAGCCCCTCCGGGAACTACCAAGAGACCCAGTACTTC	CASSPSGNYQETQYF
NA	TRBV6-5	TRBJ1-5	TGTGCCAGCAGTTACAACAGGGGCAATCAGCCCCAGCATTTT	CASSYNRGNQPQHF
NA	TRBV11-3	TRBJ2-5	TGTGCCAGCAGCCTGGCGCGGGCCCAGCCCCACCAAGAGACCCAGTACTTC	CASSLARAQPHQETQYF
TRBD1	TRBV24-1	TRBJ2-5	TGTGCCACCAGTGAACCACAGGGGTCTGGGGAGACCCAGTACTTC	CATSEPQGSGETQYF
TRBD1	TRBV7-8	TRBJ1-1	TGTGCCAGCAGGCGGACAGGGACCCCCATGAACACTGAAGCTTTCTTT	CASRRTGTPMNTEAFF
TRBD2	TRBV11-2	TRBJ2-2	TGTGCCAGCACCATCCGGGAGGGGACCACCGGGGAGCTGTTTTTT	CASTIREGTTGELFF
TRBD2	TRBV11-2	TRBJ2-7	TGTGCCAGCAGCCCCCTGGGTGCGGGGGGGCGATACGAGCAGTACTTC	CASSPLGAGGRYEQYF
NA	TRBV19	TRBJ1-2	TGTGCCAGTAGTATGGAAGGGGGATATGGCTACACCTTC	CASSMEGGYGYTF
NA	TRBV3-1/TRBV3-2	TRBJ2-2	TGTGCCAGCAGCCATTCCCGCGGGGAGCTGTTTTTT	CASSHSRGELFF
NA	TRBV12-3/TRBV12-4	TRBJ1-1	TGTGCCAGCAGTTTCCCGGACAGTGAAGCTTTCTTT	CASSFPDSEAFF
NA	TRBV11-2	TRBJ1-2	TGTGCCAGCAGCGACCATCAGGATGGCTACACCTTC	CASSDHQDGYTF
NA	TRBV29-1	TRBJ1-3	TGCAGCGTCGCACTAGGACAGAACTCTGGAAACACCATATATTTT	CSVALGQNSGNTIYF
NA	TRBV9	TRBJ1-2	TGTGCCAGCAGCCCAGGGGTTAGTCCTAACTATGGCTACACCTTC	CASSPGVSPNYGYTF
NA	TRBV5-4	TRBJ2-7	TGTGCCAGCAGCTCGGCCCCGGGCGAGCAGTACTTC	CASSSAPGEQYF
TRBD1	TRBV19	TRBJ1-1	TGTGCCAGTAGCAAGGGGGACAGGGCTAACACTGAAGCTTTCTTT	CASSKGDRANTEAFF
NA	TRBV27	TRBJ2-1	TGTGCCAGCAGTTCCGCTAGGGAGGATGAGCAGTTCTTC	CASSSAREDEQFF
TRBD1	TRBV3-1/TRBV3-2	TRBJ1-2	TGTGCCAGCAGCGGACAGGGGTGGGGCTACACCTTC	CASSGQGWGYTF
NA	TRBV9	TRBJ2-2	TGTGCCAGCAGCTACGACTCCGGGGAGCTGTTTTTT	CASSYDSGELFF
TRBD1	TRBV5-1	TRBJ1-5	TGCGCCAGCCGACAGGGGACTCAGCCCCAGCATTTT	CASRQGTQPQHF
TRBD1	TRBV2	TRBJ2-7	TGTGCCAGCAGCGTCGGGACAGGGGGGTACGAGCAGTACTTC	CASSVGTGGYEQYF
TRBD1	TRBV29-1	TRBJ1-5	TGCAGCGTGCGACAGGGGATAAATCAGCCCCAGCATTTT	CSVRQGINQPQHF
TRBD2	TRBV10-3	TRBJ2-3	TGTGCCATCAGTGAGACGCCCCCCGCGGGGGGCACAGATACGCAGTATTTT	CAISETPPAGGTDTQYF
TRBD1	TRBV5-1	TRBJ1-6	TGCGCCAGCAGCCCGGGACAGGGCGCACTCCACTTT	CASSPGQGALHF
NA	TRBV6-6	TRBJ1-1	TGTGCCAGCAGTTACTTGCAGGGCTCCTCTGAAGCTTTCTTT	CASSYLQGSSEAFF